These 10 T cell receptor beta chains were sequenced from one sample in a study of T cells in localized non-small cell lung cancer. Sequencing used immunoSEQ multiplex PCR; TCRdb keeps in-frame clones, though not all of them. The table records approximately 31,000 clones, about nine tenths of them present only once. This material consisted of peripheral blood, taken before any cancer treatment. The receptors derive from a male donor at least 60 years old with stage III lung adenocarcinoma.

This clone was seen just once. The gene calls are TRBV18 and TRBJ2-3, with 9 bases matching TRBD2. Trimming took 7 bases from V and 4 from J; bases not matched to a gene: 9. The CDR3 consists of 15 residues. Germline-derived CDR1 and CDR2 are KGHSH and LQKENI. CDR3 region: CASCPDAGGPDTQYF. The CDR3 DNA reads as TGTGCCAGCTGCCCCGACGCGGGAGGGCCAGATACGCAGTATTTT.

The chain carries TRBV6-5 and TRBJ2-1, with D possibly being TRBD1 or TRBD2 (5 bases each). The CDR3 contains 14 residues. V shed 4 bases and J shed 6 bases, with 13 bases lying between them. The germline V gene encodes CDR1 MNHEY and CDR2 SVGAGI. For the CDR3, the DNA is TGTGCCAGCAGTTCCCCGGGACGGTCCAATGAGCAGTTCTTC. Encoded protein: CASSSPGRSNEQFF.

This clone has just one count. The genes are TRBV27 and TRBJ2-5; possible D gene TRBD2, 6 bases. In germline, CDR1 is MNHEY, CDR2 SMNVEV (reference sequence). Trimming cost V 0 bases and J 1 base, with 9 bases left between them. CDR3 length equals 15 residues. Here the CDR3 reads CASSLSWGVQETQYF. CDR3 in DNA: TGTGCCAGCAGTTTATCCTGGGGGGTCCAAGAGACCCAGTACTTC.

The J gene is TRBJ1-1, the V gene TRBV30; the D is unclear. The CDR3 has 13 amino acids. Germline assignment: CDR1 GTSNPN and CDR2 SVGIG (reference sequence). Between the trimmed V and J ends, which lost 1 base and 1 base, there was a span of 7 bases. In nucleotides, the CDR3 is TGTGCCTGGAGTGCACGGTGGAACACTGAAGCTTTCTTT. Its translation is CAWSARWNTEAFF.

The J gene is TRBJ2-1, the V gene TRBV7-9; D possibly corresponds to TRBD1 (6 bases). This CDR3 contains 14 residues. CDR1 is SEHNR and CDR2 is FQNEAQ in the germline V gene (reference sequence). V was clipped by 4 bases and J by 4 bases, with 11 bases between them. CDR3 amino acids: CASSSGQTYNEQFF. The CDR3 bases are TGTGCCAGCAGCTCGGGACAAACTTACAATGAGCAGTTCTTC.

The chain employs TRBV6-5 and TRBJ1-4; a possible D gene is TRBD1 (5 bases). This CDR3 contains 15 residues. Per the germline V gene, CDR1 is MNHEY and CDR2 is SVGAGI. Trimming left V 5 bases short and J 4 bases short, with 14 bases between. The CDR3 protein is CASSPLTAGNEKLFF. The CDR3 DNA follows: TGTGCCAGCAGTCCTCTGACAGCTGGTAATGAAAAACTGTTTTTT.

The V gene is TRBV7-2, the J gene TRBJ2-2; 9 positions match TRBD1. J gave up 4 bases and V 5 bases, and 5 bases lay outside the gene matches. The germline CDR1 and CDR2 sequences are SGHTA and FQGNSA. The CDR3 length is 15 residues. CDR3 nucleotides: TGTGCCAGCAGCCTACAGGGGGCCGGCACCGGGGAGCTGTTTTTT. Translation gives CASSLQGAGTGELFF. Drawing the rest from reference TRBV7-2 and TRBJ2-2, the complete variable domain is GAGVSQSPSNKVTEKGKDVELRCDPISGHTALYWYRQSLGQGLEFLIYFQGNSAPDKSGLPSDRFSAERTGGSVSTLTIQRTQQEDSAVYLCASSLQGAGTGELFFGEGSRLTVL.

The chain is built from TRBV19 and TRBJ1-1; D is possibly TRBD1 (5 bases). The CDR3 contains 17 residues. Germline CDR1 is LNHDA and CDR2 is SQIVND (reference sequence). V lost 0 bases and J lost 0, with 14 bases in between. CDR3 amino acids: CASSIDPGGILNTEAFF. The CDR3 nucleotides read TGTGCCAGTAGTATAGACCCTGGGGGTATCTTGAACACTGAAGCTTTCTTT.

This clone was detected only once. The rearrangement links TRBV5-6 to TRBJ2-1; 9 bases align to TRBD2. CDR1 and CDR2 from the germline V gene are SGHDT and YYEEEE. The CDR3 is made up of 17 amino acids. V lost 0 bases to trimming and J lost 2 bases; unmatched junction nucleotides: 6. The chain's CDR3 is CASSLGWRGGTYNEQFF. As DNA, the CDR3 is TGTGCCAGCAGCTTGGGATGGCGGGGGGGCACCTACAATGAGCAGTTCTTC. The whole variable domain, remainder taken from reference TRBV5-6 and TRBJ2-1, is DAGVTQSPTHLIKTRGQQVTLRCSPKSGHDTVSWYQQALGQGPQFIFQYYEEEERQRGNFPDRFSGHQFPNYSSELNVNALLLGDSALYLCASSLGWRGGTYNEQFFGPGTRLTVL.

CDR3 DNA sequence: TGTGCCAGCACCTCGGACGCCGGGGCCAACGTCCTGACTTTC. Its translation is CASTSDAGANVLTF. The genes are TRBV28 and TRBJ2-6; D unresolved. Trimming took 7 bases from V and 4 from J, leaving 11 bases between them. The CDR3 runs 14 residues. Germline assignment: CDR1 MDHEN and CDR2 SYDVKM.